The 28 T cell receptor beta chains reported below all come from one sample, sequenced in a study of T cell changes during pregnancy in multiple sclerosis. Method: immunoSEQ multiplex PCR; TCRdb's copy keeps in-frame clones and lacks some. The repertoire holds fewer than 95,000 clones, with approximately 92% as singletons. The sample in question was peripheral blood, obtained in the first trimester of pregnancy. The receptor set was obtained from a female donor with multiple sclerosis, enrolled in a pregnancy study.

V usage is TRBV6-4 and J usage is TRBJ2-3; TRBD1 matches at 9 bases. There are 14 residues in the CDR3. Looked up from germline, CDR1 is MRHNA and CDR2 is SNTAGT. With 4 bases clipped from V and 4 bases from J, the junction kept 3 bases outside the gene matches. The CDR3 reads CASSGTGEADTQYF. CDR3 nucleotide sequence: TGTGCCAGCAGTGGGACAGGGGAAGCAGATACGCAGTATTTT.

The chain has TRBV6-1 and TRBJ1-2; a possible D gene is TRBD1 (6 bases). The CDR3 has 16 residues. CDR1 is MNHNS, CDR2 SASEGT, per germline. The V and J ends lost 2 bases and 4 bases respectively, with 17 bases between them. The CDR3 DNA sequence: TGTGCCAGCAGTGAAAGACAGGTGGGGTCGGTCTATGGCTACACCTTC. Protein product: CASSERQVGSVYGYTF.

The CDR3 region is CASSSDLNQPQHF. CDR3 DNA sequence: TGTGCCAGCAGTAGCGATTTGAATCAGCCCCAGCATTTT. The chain carries TRBV27 and TRBJ1-5; D is ambiguous. The CDR3 runs to 13 residues. V dropped 5 bases and J dropped 4 bases, with 9 bases sitting between them. Germline loops: CDR1 MNHEY, CDR2 SMNVEV (reference sequence).

The chain carries TRBV6-5 and TRBJ1-1, with TRBD1 as a possible D gene (6 bases). CDR1 MNHEY and CDR2 SVGAGI come from the germline V gene. V was clipped by 5 bases and J by 0 bases, with 13 bases between them. The CDR3 spans 15 residues. CDR3: CASSPGVGMNTEAFF. Here the CDR3 DNA reads TGTGCCAGCAGTCCAGGGGTGGGCATGAACACTGAAGCTTTCTTT.

This clone was seen only once. The CDR3 region is CASSEAYEGHEQFF. DNA of the CDR3: TGCGCCAGCAGTGAGGCCTACGAGGGCCATGAGCAGTTCTTC. The chain recombines TRBV10-1 with TRBJ2-1, with D perhaps matching TRBD2 (5 bases). Germline-derived CDR1 and CDR2 are WNHNN and SYGVQD (reference sequence). This CDR3 region has 14 residues. V was cut by 2 bases and J by 8 bases, with 13 bases left in between.

The chain recombines TRBV7-6 with TRBJ1-1; no definite D call. This CDR3 has 13 residues. V shed 4 bases and J shed 1 base, with 7 bases lying between them. CDR1 and CDR2 (germline): SGHVS, FNYEAQ. The DNA of the CDR3 is TGTGCCAGCAGCTCCACAGAGAACACTGAAGCTTTCTTT. Translating it yields CASSSTENTEAFF.

This chain links TRBV29-1 with TRBJ1-2; 7 bases fit TRBD1. Germline values: CDR1 SQVTM, CDR2 ANQGSEA. This CDR3 comprises 15 residues. V was pared by 4 bases and J by 6 bases, with 14 bases of the junction left unmatched. The CDR3 reads CSVGETLWDSNGYTF. The CDR3, as DNA: TGCAGCGTTGGGGAGACCCTCTGGGACAGTAATGGCTACACCTTC.

The chain recombines TRBV2 with TRBJ2-5, with TRBD1 identical over 9 bases. Germline lookup yields CDR1 SNHLY and CDR2 FYNNEI. This CDR3 is 14 amino acids long. V shed 3 bases, J shed 5 bases, and the junction held 4 bases outside the gene matches. Here the CDR3 reads CASSDDRGSETQYF. The CDR3 DNA reads as TGTGCCAGCAGTGATGACAGGGGGTCGGAGACCCAGTACTTC.

The chain recombines TRBV5-6 with TRBJ1-1, with 9 bases lining up with TRBD1. The CDR3 length is 14 residues. V shed 3 bases, J shed 5 bases, and the junction held 5 bases outside the gene matches. CDR1 and CDR2 (germline): SGHDT, YYEEEE. The CDR3 region has the DNA TGTGCCAGCAGCTGGGACAGGGCACCGACTGAAGCTTTCTTT. It codes for CASSWDRAPTEAFF.

The rearrangement links TRBV19 to TRBJ2-2; 7 bases fit TRBD2. The ends lost 8 bases at V and 5 bases at J; junction bases unmatched: 2. The CDR3 is 12 residues long. Looked up from germline, CDR1 is LNHDA and CDR2 is SQIVND (reference sequence). Here the CDR3 reads CASSGGTGELFF. In nucleotides, the CDR3 is TGTGCCAGTTCCGGGGGGACCGGGGAGCTGTTTTTT. The whole variable domain, remainder taken from reference TRBV19 and TRBJ2-2, is DGGITQSPKYLFRKEGQNVTLSCEQNLNHDAMYWYRQDPGQGLRLIYYSQIVNDFQKGDIAEGYSVSREKKESFPLTVTSAQKNPTAFYLCASSGGTGELFFGEGSRLTVL.

The chain couples TRBV7-9 to TRBJ2-7; no clear D gene. Germline CDR1 is SEHNR and CDR2 is FQNEAQ (reference sequence). V was trimmed by 8 bases and J by 6 bases, leaving 14 bases between them. This CDR3 spans 12 amino acids. The CDR3 DNA sequence: TGTGCCAGCGGCGAGGTATTAGGCGAGCAGTACTTC. Translated, it gives CASGEVLGEQYF.

Written as DNA, the CDR3 is TGTGCCAGCTCACCCTCGACAGGTTTCGTCGAGACCCAGTACTTC. Residues: CASSPSTGFVETQYF. The J gene is TRBJ2-5, the V gene TRBV18; tentative D call: TRBD1 (6 bases). V lost 3 bases to trimming and J lost 5 bases, with 16 bases between them. The CDR3 totals 15 residues. The germline CDR1 and CDR2 sequences are KGHSH and LQKENI.

This chain uses TRBV4-2 with TRBJ1-4; 7 bases are shared with TRBD1. There are 12 residues in the CDR3. Germline CDR1 reads LGHNA; CDR2 reads YNFKEQ. The J segment lost 8 bases and the V segment lost 7 bases, leaving 4 bases of the junction unmatched. The CDR3 spells CASKGQEEKLFF. The CDR3, as DNA: TGTGCCAGCAAAGGACAGGAAGAAAAACTGTTTTTT.

This chain links TRBV29-1 with TRBJ2-3; TRBD2 might be the D (6 bases). Trimming took 0 bases from V and 4 from J, leaving 17 bases between them. CDR1 SQVTM and CDR2 ANQGSEA come from the germline V gene. The length of the CDR3 is 16 residues. In nucleotides, the CDR3 is TGCAGCGTTGAAGATCTCGGGGGATTGGTCGCAGATACGCAGTATTTT. Amino acid sequence: CSVEDLGGLVADTQYF.

The V call is TRBV7-8, the J call TRBJ2-1, with D perhaps matching TRBD2 (6 bases). Germline CDR1 and CDR2: SGHVS and FQNEAQ. There are 17 residues in the CDR3. The germline V and J ends were trimmed by 5 bases and 6 bases, with 23 bases remaining between them. The CDR3 nucleotides are TGTGCCAGCAGCCCCCGGCCACGGGACTCCTCGATCAATGAGCAGTTCTTC. The encoded protein is CASSPRPRDSSINEQFF. The full variable domain, in which reference TRBV7-8 and TRBJ2-1 provide the parts outside the CDR3, is GAGVSQSPRYKVAKRGQDVALRCDPISGHVSLFWYQQALGQGPEFLTYFQNEAQLDKSGLPSDRFFAERPEGSVSTLKIQRTQQEDSAVYLCASSPRPRDSSINEQFFGPGTRLTVL.

J is TRBJ2-7 and V is TRBV6-5; no reliable D call. Germline V gene sequence: CDR1 MNHEY, CDR2 SVGAGI. The CDR3 runs to 11 residues. V shed 7 bases and J shed 0 bases, with 4 bases lying between them. The DNA of the CDR3 is TGTGCCAGCATTCGCTCCTACGAGCAGTACTTC. This codes for CASIRSYEQYF.

V usage is TRBV6-5 and J usage is TRBJ2-7; 8 bases fit TRBD1. Germline trimming cut 3 bases from V and 5 bases from J; bases unmatched to any gene: 6. CDR1 MNHEY and CDR2 SVGAGI come from the germline V gene. The CDR3 sequence is 14 residues long. CDR3 DNA: TGTGCCAGCAGTTATGGGGCGACAGGGGACGAGCAGTACTTC. This gives the protein CASSYGATGDEQYF.

The chain has TRBV2 and TRBJ2-5; weak D call: TRBD2 (5 bases). The CDR3 is made up of 12 amino acids. Germline V gene sequence: CDR1 SNHLY, CDR2 FYNNEI. V was cut by 3 bases and J by 3 bases, with 5 bases left in between. CDR3 sequence reads: CASSEGEETQYF. CDR3 in DNA: TGTGCCAGCAGTGAGGGAGAAGAGACCCAGTACTTC.

This chain joins TRBV10-2 and TRBJ1-2; D is ambiguous. Trimming stripped 6 bases from V and 4 bases from J, with 18 bases between. Germline V gene data show CDR1 as WSHSY and CDR2 as SAAADI. The CDR3 is made up of 15 amino acids. The CDR3 sequence is CASSEDLTEGYGYTF. Written as DNA, the CDR3 is TGCGCCAGCAGCGAAGACTTAACAGAGGGCTATGGCTACACCTTC.

This chain connects TRBV5-6 to TRBJ2-3; 7 bases match TRBD1. Germline V CDR1 and CDR2: SGHDT, YYEEEE. The CDR3 consists of 13 residues. Trimming at V came to 4 bases and at J to 1 base, leaving 0 bases not matched to a gene. The CDR3 DNA follows: TGTGCCAGCAGCCAGGGGGGCACAGATACGCAGTATTTT. Translating it yields CASSQGGTDTQYF.

Comments on this clone: A clone one base away is much larger, so this may be a read error. This specimen includes other DNA sequences encoding the same CDR3. The V call is TRBV5-1, the J call TRBJ1-1, with TRBD1 identical over 8 bases. Trimming removed 4 bases from V and 1 base from J; junction bases left unmatched: 3. Germline V CDR1 and CDR2: SGHRS, YFSETQ. The CDR3 is 14 amino acids. CDR3 in DNA: TGCGCCAGCAGCCCTGGGACAGGGAACACTGAAGCTTTCTTT. Translating gives CASSPGTGNTEAFF.

The CDR3 is CASSQPRQDTQYF. The CDR3 DNA sequence: TGCGCCAGCAGCCAACCTCGACAGGATACGCAGTATTTT. The chain is built from TRBV4-1 and TRBJ2-3; perhaps TRBD1 as D (5 bases). The CDR3 length is 13 residues. Trimming removed 2 bases from V and 6 bases from J, with 9 bases in between. Germline lookup yields CDR1 MGHRA and CDR2 YSYEKL.

The chain is built from TRBV7-8 and TRBJ2-5; 10 nucleotides line up with TRBD1. V was pared by 7 bases and J by 7 bases, with 9 bases of the junction left unmatched. Germline lookup yields CDR1 SGHVS and CDR2 FQNEAQ. The CDR3 loop spans 14 amino acids. The CDR3 DNA reads TGTGCCAGCAACAACGACAGGGGGCGCGGGACCCAGTACTTC. Translation gives CASNNDRGRGTQYF.

The gene calls are TRBV30 and TRBJ2-5, with D maybe TRBD1 (8 bases). This CDR3 region has 16 residues. Trimming cost V 3 bases and J 4 bases, with 21 bases left between them. CDR1 is GTSNPN and CDR2 is SVGIG in the germline V gene (reference sequence). The CDR3 protein is CAWRQGGGPWIETQYF. For the CDR3, the DNA is TGTGCCTGGAGACAGGGGGGGGGCCCTTGGATAGAGACCCAGTACTTC.

V usage is TRBV6-5 and J usage is TRBJ2-7; possibly TRBD2 for D (5 bases). V was cut by 5 bases and J by 6 bases, with 14 bases left in between. The CDR3 consists of 13 residues. Looked up from germline, CDR1 is MNHEY and CDR2 is SVGAGI. The CDR3: CASSVAKGVEQYF. In DNA, the CDR3 is TGTGCCAGCAGTGTGGCCAAGGGAGTCGAGCAGTACTTC.

V usage is TRBV7-8 and J usage is TRBJ2-3; the D is unclear. V was cut by 3 bases and J by 1 base, with 17 bases left in between. Germline CDR1 and CDR2: SGHVS and FQNEAQ. This CDR3 is built from 17 residues. This chain's CDR3 is CASSFITPFGRTDTQYF. The CDR3 region has the DNA TGTGCCAGCAGCTTCATTACGCCGTTCGGTCGCACAGATACGCAGTATTTT.

V is TRBV4-2 and J is TRBJ2-7; 7 bases line up with TRBD1. Trimming took 2 bases from V and 5 from J; bases not matched to a gene: 9. Germline lookup yields CDR1 LGHNA and CDR2 YNFKEQ. This CDR3 comprises 15 residues. CDR3 loop: CASSQLPQGFNEQYF. CDR3 nucleotides: TGTGCCAGCAGCCAACTTCCACAGGGGTTCAACGAGCAGTACTTC.

The chain uses TRBV6-5 and TRBJ2-7; a possible D gene is TRBD1 (5 bases). The CDR3 is 13 residues long. The V gene lost 6 bases and the J gene lost 0 bases, with 9 bases spanning the gap. CDR1 is MNHEY and CDR2 is SVGAGI in the germline V gene. The CDR3 DNA is TGTGCCAGCAGACATGACAGCTCCTACGAGCAGTACTTC. It codes for CASRHDSSYEQYF.